The entry below gives a single TCR beta chain sequence along with its context. Unique molecular identifiers were incorporated during preparation of the TCRbeta library. TCRdb reprocessed the PCR reads via MiXCR and lists one record per CDR3 protein. The sample yields over 550,000 distinct CDR3 sequences, more than 9% seen once. Germline lookup yields CDR1 SNHLY and CDR2 FYNNEI. The length of the CDR3 is 18 residues. The V end lost 6 bases, the J end lost 0 bases, and 24 bases lay between the germline ends. This record comes from a study of T-cell reconstitution after alpha-beta-depleted transplantation in children.

The sequence derives from a human donor who donated a stem cell graft to a child with acute myeloid leukemia. V is TRBV2 and J is TRBJ2-7; D is possibly TRBD1 (7 bases). The starting material was PBMCs from the stem cell graft donor, obtained from the stem cell graft. Here the CDR3 DNA reads TGTGCCAGCAGGAGCCCTGAGATGACAGGGAGGAGCTCCTACGAGCAGTACTTC. This sequence encodes CASRSPEMTGRSSYEQYF.